Below, 6 T cell receptor beta chains from the same sample are listed, as sequenced in a study of PD-1 blockade in classical Hodgkin lymphoma (TCRdb year 2020). Library method: the immunoSEQ multiplex PCR assay. TCRdb provides this immuneACCESS table in a form limited to in-frame rearrangements. Some clones are lacking; in checked studies, under half of them reflect an unresolved V gene, and why the rest are absent is not known. The sample table lists about 14,000 clones, about 83% of them with a count of one. The top ten clonotypes cover approximately 25% of the sample. What the time point label conveys for this sample: cycle 2 day 1 (C2D1) of nivolumab. Relapse after autologous stem cell transplantation had occurred in all trial patients, and cohorts A, B and C were distinguished by prior brentuximab vedotin exposure. The input for sequencing was peripheral blood mononuclear cells (PBMCs), taken before the second cycle of nivolumab. All receptors come from a human donor with classical Hodgkin lymphoma.

CDR3 loop: CASSDLMEQYF. In DNA form, the CDR3 reads TGCGCCAGCAGTGATCTGATGGAGCAGTACTTC. The chain joins TRBV10-2 to TRBJ2-7, with D hard to call. Germline V CDR1 and CDR2: WSHSY, SAAADI. CDR3 size: 11 residues. Trimming took 3 bases from V and 7 from J, leaving 7 bases between them.

The chain is built from TRBV6-1 and TRBJ1-5; D perhaps matches TRBD1 (5 bases). This CDR3 is 13 amino acids long. CDR1 and CDR2 from the germline V gene are MNHNS and SASEGT. The V gene lost 5 bases and the J gene lost 7 bases, with 12 bases spanning the gap. The CDR3 is CASSLGTGQPQHF. Written as DNA, the CDR3 is TGTGCCAGCAGTCTTGGGACGGGGCAGCCCCAGCATTTT.

This chain joins TRBV12-5 and TRBJ2-7; 9 bases fit TRBD1. CDR3 length: 18 residues. In germline, CDR1 is LGHNT, CDR2 FRNRAP. V was clipped by 5 bases and J by 6 bases; unmatched bases: 20. The CDR3 sequence: CASGQKGDRVRKPIEQYF. The CDR3 nucleotides are TGTGCTAGTGGTCAAAAGGGGGACAGGGTCCGCAAACCCATCGAGCAGTACTTC.

This clone was observed a few times. This chain joins TRBV19 and TRBJ1-4, with a tentative D call TRBD1 (5 bases). V lost 0 bases and J 8 bases, leaving 16 bases between the germline ends. The CDR3 consists of 16 residues. In germline, CDR1 is LNHDA, CDR2 SQIVND (reference sequence). The CDR3 region is CASSIDPAGIFEKLFF. CDR3 coding DNA: TGTGCCAGTAGTATAGATCCTGCAGGGATCTTCGAAAAACTGTTTTTT.

The rearrangement uses TRBV19 and TRBJ2-1; TRBD2 matches at 12 bases. Germline assignment: CDR1 LNHDA and CDR2 SQIVND (reference sequence). After removal of 8 bases from V and 6 bases from J, the junction contained 8 bases not matched to a gene. This CDR3 has 15 amino acids. The CDR3 DNA is TGTGCCAGTGCCTCTCTAGCGGGGGGGCTCAATGAGCAGTTCTTC. Amino acid sequence: CASASLAGGLNEQFF.

This sequence joins TRBV7-2 and TRBJ1-2; D remains ambiguous. Germline-derived CDR1 and CDR2 are SGHTA and FQGNSA. Trimming removed 1 base from V and 0 bases from J, with 3 bases in between. The CDR3 is made up of 13 amino acids. The CDR3 reads CASSLGTNYGYTF. CDR3 DNA sequence: TGTGCCAGCAGCTTAGGTACTAACTATGGCTACACCTTC.